This TCR beta chain emerged from a study of long-term antiretroviral therapy in people with HIV. Study as a whole: The earliest samples came about a decade before the 2015 immediate-ART recommendation.

Study-wide results and caveats: ART preceded a rise in diversity that nonetheless stayed lower than in transplant donor controls. When set beside controls, HIV repertoires had CDR3 length ranges that were narrower. Collection spanned 2004 to 2017; ART regimens may be less effective than current ones.

On this clone: The antigen is not known.

The libraries were made with immunoSEQ v3.0 at survey level. Measured with immunoSEQ multiplex PCR; TCRdb has only the in-frame clones, and not every one. The table records some 33,000 clones, approximately 96% of them present only once. The sequences come from unsorted PBMCs, collected approximately 6.5 years after starting antiretroviral therapy. The sequence came from a man aged 25-40 years with HIV.

This CDR3 is CASRPRPGNTIYF. CDR3 coding DNA: TGTGCCAGCAGGCCCCGGCCAGGAAACACCATATATTTT. V and J are TRBV6-6 and TRBJ1-3; D remains unclear. The CDR3 runs to 13 residues. Trimming removed 6 bases at V and 4 bases at J, with 10 bases between. Germline lookup yields CDR1 MNHNY and CDR2 SVGAGI (reference sequence).